The source of this T cell receptor (beta chain) is a study of shared clonotypes between healthy human individuals. Per the germline V gene, CDR1 is MGHRA and CDR2 is YSYEKL. This CDR3 is built from 18 residues. Trimming removed 0 bases from V and 7 bases from J; junction bases left unmatched: 14. About this clone: Its specificity is unknown.

Here immunoSEQ multiplex PCR was the method, and the copy in TCRdb shows in-frame clones only, minus some. Seen here are some 530,000 clones, approximately 78% observed once, and the top ten hold more than 10%. Study observations and caveats: Sequencing depth was expected to influence donor clonotype sharing.

Specimen: PBMCs. The chain has TRBV4-1 and TRBJ2-1; 8 nucleotides agree with TRBD1. The sequence was collected from a woman aged 40 to 49 in good health. Some clones in this sample may be carry-over from other donors' samples. CDR3 sequence (DNA): TGCGCCAGCAGCCAAGATAGGGTCCGTCGACAGGGGTTTAATGAGCAGTTCTTC. Its protein product is CASSQDRVRRQGFNEQFF.